This T cell receptor beta chain is drawn from a study of blood T cells in healthy people across ages (dated by TCRdb to the mid-2010s). Regarding the study in general: In model experiments, template switching captured roughly one uniquely barcoded TCR beta cDNA molecule for every two T cells. Donors were grouped into four age groups: young (average approximately 16 years), middle-aged (39), aged (around 60) and long-lived (just over 80). Two additional independent replicas of 1 million unique cDNA reads from the same blood draw were analyzed for two donors (one aged 18 to 29 and one aged 80 or older). The study measured age-related changes in TCR beta repertoire diversity using deep sequencing normalized with unique cDNA molecular identifiers.

The CDR3 numbers 15 residues from cysteine through phenylalanine. CDR3 DNA only is kept here, 45 bases in frame from base 1. V is pared back by 7 bases and J by 0 bases, with 13 bases lying between the germline termini. The germline V gene supplies CDR1 MDHEN and CDR2 SYDVKM. Study-wide findings and limitations: Estimates of total diversity from one million sequenced T cells were regarded as lower bounds and underestimates. The CMV infection status of donors was not known, potentially confounding age-related changes in expanded clonotypes. A strong correlation was found between observed TCR beta diversity and the percentage of naive T cells measured by flow cytometry. Compared with the aged group, more naive CD4+ T cells, fewer expanded clones and increased TCR diversity were shown by the long-lived group, suggesting age selection. Since profiling was done on bulk unsorted PBMCs, naive and antigen-experienced compartments could not be conclusively compared. As age increased, observed TCR beta diversity per million T cells dropped in a roughly linear way, and a significant reduction was already evident by age 40.

The approximately 41 donors, aged about 6 to 95 years, were systemically healthy Caucasian individuals from Russia. Around 9.7 milliliters of peripheral blood were collected from each donor into EDTA-treated Vacutainer tubes. Ficoll-Paque density-gradient centrifugation was used to isolate PBMCs, with at least 7 million per sample. Trizol reagent was used to extract total RNA from the PBMCs, yielding at least 6 micrograms per sample. For every donor, flow cytometry on a PBMC aliquot measured the percentage of naive CD45RAhigh/CD27high T cells. This clonotype occurred a few times. Its antigen target is currently unknown. Base-call qualities are not available, and no considerably larger clone is one nucleotide away. The library was built by means of 5' RACE. The instrument was an Illumina HiSeq 2500. A second PCR of roughly 6 to 12 cycles was performed with a sample-barcoded 5' primer and a J-beta primer mix. A template-switch 5' adaptor carrying 12 random nucleotides introduced a unique molecular identifier onto each TCR beta cDNA molecule. Each sample yielded at least 3 million CDR3-containing paired-end reads. All of the RNA was converted into first-strand cDNA using the Mint cDNA synthesis kit, with a TRBC-specific oligonucleotide serving as the primer. Following uracil-DNA glycosylase treatment, a first 18-cycle PCR with universal primers M1SS and BC2_uni_R was performed on all cDNA. Per the original workflow: For normalization, 1 million high-quality reads, each with a distinct molecular identifier, were randomly selected from each sample. Reads with shared molecular identifiers were discarded instead of being binned into consensus sequences. MiTCR, run with a Q25 quality threshold and the strictest error-elimination algorithm, handled CDR3 identification, clonotype clustering and error correction. A nonparametric unseen species model with Euler transformation was used to estimate lower-bound total TCR beta diversity. The public reads were reanalyzed by TCRdb: fastp trimming at Q25, MiXCR alignment, in-frame beta chains only. Each record represents a unique CDR3 protein, reported with the most common genes and DNA among its rows. These V and J calls derive from TCRdb rather than the authors' analysis. The sample contains around 820,000 distinct CDR3 sequences, about 25% of them found a single time. Of the sample, 3.7% is held by the ten largest clones.

These data are also associated with another study on T cells of mothers and their children. The second source states: Nine systemically healthy Caucasian individuals, comprising three mothers and their six children, were included as donors. cDNA synthesis consumed the entire amount of extracted RNA, loaded at roughly 1.5 ug RNA in each 15 ul reaction. In the second PCR, the M1S primer introduced both the sample barcodes and 2-4 random nucleotides. Over 10 million TCR beta CDR3 reads came from each mother, compared with some 3 million reads from each child. In both related and unrelated pairs, thymic selection shapes the output of TCR recombination in a similar way, with inherited differences having only a minor effect. Normalized repertoire overlap in related mother-child pairs was always slightly higher than in unrelated mother-child pairs, but the difference was never significant. No persistent microchimeric T cell clones were found, with a detection sensitivity of approximately 100 clones per million clonotypes. To look for features that set related mother-child pairs apart from unrelated individuals, the researchers ran deep NGS to compare the TCR beta repertoires of mothers and children. Mothers averaged around 40 +/- 4 years of age and children averaged approximately 12 +/- 4 years. After adapter ligation was performed with NEBNext reagents, the libraries were sequenced on an Illumina HiSeq 2000 with 100+100 nt paired-end reads. Mother and child libraries were prepared a month apart and sequenced in separate runs to prevent cross-contamination. Between roughly 500,000 and 2,300,000 distinct TCR beta clonotypes were identified per donor. Naive TCR beta clonotypes were estimated from low-frequency clonotypes matched to each donor's FACS-determined naive share, without sorting.

The V gene is TRBV28 and the J gene is TRBJ2-1, with TRBD1 as a weak D call on 5 bases. The receptor comes from a boy between 10 and 17 years old in good health. Sequenced: blood. The sequence in DNA is TGTGCCAGCAATTGGGGCTTAGGCTCCTACAATGAGCAGTTCTTC. It specifies CASNWGLGSYNEQFF.